This T cell receptor (beta chain) originates from a study of low-dose radiotherapy and immunotherapy resistance in tumors. Overall study: Cyclophosphamide went in intravenously at 200 mg/m2 every two weeks, one day before radiation and immunotherapy.

This clonotype appeared many times. Primers used for first-strand cDNA, a TRAV- and TRBV-specific set, covered both alpha and beta chains. It was with a constant-region primer and a V-primer adapter that TCRs were amplified over around 20 PCR cycles. TCRdb called the reads again in MiXCR, with one record for every CDR3 protein. The sample includes fewer than 110,000 distinct CDR3 sequences, around 20% of them seen just once. Time point defined: after trial treatment. Stated treatment: LDRT plus nivolumab, ipilimumab, low-dose cyclophosphamide and aspirin (RACIN trial). The length of the CDR3 is 13 residues. The V gene lost 6 bases and the J gene lost 6 bases, with 16 bases spanning the gap. CDR1 and CDR2 from the germline V gene are SQVTM and ANQGSEA.

The V gene is TRBV29-1, the J gene TRBJ2-3; possibly TRBD1 or TRBD2 for D (6 bases each). Specimen: PBMCs, collected after low-dose radiotherapy plus immunotherapy. The source is a male donor with prostate cancer. The CDR3 bases are TGCAGCGTCCGGTGGGGGGCGCGGGATACGCAGTATTTT. Its translation is CSVRWGARDTQYF.